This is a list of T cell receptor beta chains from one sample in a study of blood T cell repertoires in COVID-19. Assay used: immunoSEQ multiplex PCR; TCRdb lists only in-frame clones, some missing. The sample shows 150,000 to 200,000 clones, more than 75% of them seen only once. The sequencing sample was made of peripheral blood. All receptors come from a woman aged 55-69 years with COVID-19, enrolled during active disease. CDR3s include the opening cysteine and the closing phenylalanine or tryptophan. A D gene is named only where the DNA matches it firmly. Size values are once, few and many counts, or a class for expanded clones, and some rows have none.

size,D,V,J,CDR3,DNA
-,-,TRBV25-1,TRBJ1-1,CASSESGGSGNTEAFF,TGTGCCAGCAGTGAATCGGGGGGCTCGGGGAACACTGAAGCTTTCTTT
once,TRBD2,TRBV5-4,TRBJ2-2,CASSSRTSGTTGAELFF,TGTGCCAGCAGCTCGAGGACTAGCGGGACCACGGGGGCGGAGCTGTTTTTT
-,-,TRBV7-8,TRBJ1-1,CASSRIKLRDRAEAFF,TGTGCCAGCAGCCGAATTAAGCTCAGGGATAGGGCTGAAGCTTTCTTT
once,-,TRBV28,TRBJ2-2,CASSPRGSGNTGELFF,TGTGCCAGCAGTCCCCGAGGTAGCGGGAACACCGGGGAGCTGTTTTTT
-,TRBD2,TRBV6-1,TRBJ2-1,CASSEQLLAGVNEQFF,TGTGCCAGCAGTGAACAATTACTTGCGGGAGTCAATGAGCAGTTCTTC
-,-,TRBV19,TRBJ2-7,CASSRGGLLSYEQYF,TGTGCCAGTAGTAGGGGGGGGCTCCTCTCCTACGAGCAGTACTTC
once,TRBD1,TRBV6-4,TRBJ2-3,CASSPQGSTDTQYF,TGTGCCAGCAGTCCACAGGGGTCCACAGATACGCAGTATTTT
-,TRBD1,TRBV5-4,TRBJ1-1,CASSEGTGYSTEAFF,TGTGCCAGCAGCGAGGGGACAGGGTATAGCACTGAAGCTTTCTTT
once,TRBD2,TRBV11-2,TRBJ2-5,CASSLLAGGPETQYF,TGTGCCAGCAGCTTACTAGCGGGAGGGCCGGAGACCCAGTACTTC
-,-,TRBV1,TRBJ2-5,CTSSQDRSGGSLQETQYF,TGCACCAGCAGCCAAGATAGGTCGGGCGGGAGCCTCCAAGAGACCCAGTACTTC
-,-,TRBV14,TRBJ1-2,CASSQDWGDYGYTF,TGTGCCAGCAGCCAAGATTGGGGCGACTATGGCTACACCTTC
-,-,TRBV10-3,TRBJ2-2,CAISPGQQLTGELFF,TGTGCCATCAGTCCCGGACAGCAACTCACCGGGGAGCTGTTTTTT
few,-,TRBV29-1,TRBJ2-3,CSVSSGTDTQYF,TGCAGCGTTTCCAGCGGCACAGATACGCAGTATTTT
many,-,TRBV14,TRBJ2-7,CASSQDLGGTHEQYF,TGTGCCAGCAGCCAAGATCTGGGCGGGACCCACGAGCAGTACTTC
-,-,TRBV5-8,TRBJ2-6,CASSSMRPDNVLTF,TGTGCCAGCAGCTCGATGCGGCCCGACAACGTCCTGACTTTC
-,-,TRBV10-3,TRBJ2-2,CAISGALTGELFF,TGTGCCATCAGTGGAGCCCTCACCGGGGAGCTGTTTTTT
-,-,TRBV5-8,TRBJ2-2,CASSHYFGGQQNGELFF,TGTGCCAGCAGCCATTATTTCGGGGGGCAGCAAAACGGGGAGCTGTTTTTT
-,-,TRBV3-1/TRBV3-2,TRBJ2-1,CASSQPHRGGYNEQFF,TGTGCCAGCAGCCAACCCCACAGGGGGGGGTACAATGAGCAGTTCTTC
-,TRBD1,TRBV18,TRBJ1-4,CASSPMGQGANEKLFF,TGTGCCAGCTCACCTATGGGACAGGGGGCTAATGAAAAACTGTTTTTT
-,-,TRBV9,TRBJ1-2,CASRDLTGGYGYTF,TGTGCCAGCAGGGACCTAACAGGCGGCTATGGCTACACCTTC
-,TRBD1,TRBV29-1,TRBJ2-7,CSVVTGGGYEQYF,TGCAGCGTTGTGACAGGGGGCGGGTACGAGCAGTACTTC
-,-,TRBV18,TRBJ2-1,CASSPGGGSSWFF,TGTGCCAGCTCACCTGGAGGTGGCTCTAGCTGGTTCTTC
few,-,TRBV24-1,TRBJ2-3,CATSDNDITDTQYF,TGTGCCACCAGTGACAACGACATCACAGATACGCAGTATTTT
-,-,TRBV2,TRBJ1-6,CASWPGYNSPLHF,TGTGCCAGCTGGCCGGGGTATAATTCACCCCTCCACTTT
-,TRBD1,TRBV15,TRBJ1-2,CATSPHTRTGIGYTF,TGTGCCACCAGCCCCCACACCAGGACAGGGATCGGCTACACCTTC
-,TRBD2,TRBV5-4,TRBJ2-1,CASSWGTSSYNEQFF,TGTGCCAGCAGCTGGGGGACTAGCTCCTACAATGAGCAGTTCTTC
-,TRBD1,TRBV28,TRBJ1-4,CASSLPGQDNEKLFF,TGTGCCAGCAGTCTCCCCGGACAGGATAATGAAAAACTGTTTTTT
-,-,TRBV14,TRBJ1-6,CASSLHSYNSPLHF,TGTGCCAGCAGCCTACATTCCTATAATTCACCCCTCCACTTT